Below, 2 T cell receptor beta chains from the same sample are listed, as sequenced in a study of shared clonotypes between healthy human individuals. The data were produced by immunoSEQ multiplex PCR, yet TCRdb's version contains in-frame clones alone and is incomplete. The table includes 2,500,000 or so clones, 90% to 95% detected once. The sample taken for sequencing was naive CD4+ T cells from PBMCs. Subset meaning: CD45RA+ positively selected. These TCRs come from a man aged 18 to 30 in good health. Some clones in this sample may be carry-over from other donors' samples.

This chain uses TRBV27 with TRBJ2-1; TRBD1 might be the D (5 bases). The CDR3 has 13 amino acids. Between the trimmed V and J ends, which lost 8 bases and 8 bases, there was a span of 16 bases. Germline V gene lookup returns CDR1 MNHEY and CDR2 SMNVEV (reference sequence). The CDR3 spells CASPPGRVHEQFF. CDR3 bases: TGTGCCAGCCCCCCCGGCAGGGTCCATGAGCAGTTCTTC.

The rearrangement uses TRBV11-3 and TRBJ2-2, with 10 bases identical to TRBD1. CDR1 is SGHNT, CDR2 YENEEA, per germline. CDR3 length equals 16 residues. V dropped 5 bases and J dropped 5; count of bases not matched to a gene: 8. DNA for the CDR3: TGTGCCAGCAGCAAAGGACAGGGGGAGGGGACCGGGGAGCTGTTTTTT. Translating it yields CASSKGQGEGTGELFF.